A selection of T cell receptor beta chains follows, all from one sample in a study. TCRdb reprocessed the RT-PCR reads with MiXCR, giving one entry per CDR3 protein. Of hundreds of thousands of distinct CDR3 sequences in the sample, 14% were seen once. Sequencing was carried out using memory CD4+ T cells from blood. The receptor set was obtained from a female donor in good health, serving as a healthy control. Each CDR3 is given with its conserved first and last residue. The order of the fields is J gene, V gene, D gene, clone size, CDR3 protein, CDR3 DNA. A D gene is named only where the DNA matches it firmly. Clone size is given for some rows only: seen once, a few or many times, or a class if the clone is expanded.

TRBJ2-3 TRBV5-1 . few CASSLEPTSTDTQYF TGCGCCAGCAGCTTAGAACCTACTAGCACAGATACGCAGTATTTT
TRBJ2-2 TRBV7-7 . few CASSSGTPGTGELFF TGTGCTAGCAGCTCCGGGACCCCGGGGACCGGGGAGCTGTTTTTT
TRBJ1-5 TRBV10-3 . few CAISEIDQPQHF TGTGCCATCAGTGAGATAGATCAGCCCCAGCATTTT
TRBJ1-6 TRBV9 . few CASSQGLDSPLHF TGTGCCAGCAGCCAGGGTTTAGATTCACCCCTCCACTTT
TRBJ1-3 TRBV28 . . CASSYTGPNTIYF TGTGCCAGCTCCTACACAGGGCCAAACACCATATATTTT
TRBJ1-4 TRBV6-5 TRBD1 few CASSRGQLPTNEKLFF TGTGCCAGCAGTAGGGGACAGCTCCCAACTAATGAAAAACTGTTTTTT
TRBJ1-5 TRBV7-2 TRBD1 . CASSLGSGTENQPQHF TGTGCCAGCAGCCTAGGCTCCGGGACAGAGAATCAGCCCCAGCATTTT
TRBJ1-5 TRBV30 . few CAWSSGAGQPQHF TGTGCCTGGAGTAGCGGGGCAGGTCAGCCCCAGCATTTT
TRBJ1-6 TRBV5-6 . . CASSPTARGYSPLHF TGTGCCAGCAGCCCCACGGCCCGTGGGTACTCACCCCTCCACTTT
TRBJ1-2 TRBV20-1 . few CSAPSNRGTGERHGYTF TGCAGTGCTCCCTCTAACCGGGGCACCGGGGAGCGTCATGGCTACACCTTC
TRBJ2-2 TRBV10-3 . . CAISEETATGELFF TGTGCCATCAGTGAGGAAACGGCGACCGGGGAGCTGTTTTTT